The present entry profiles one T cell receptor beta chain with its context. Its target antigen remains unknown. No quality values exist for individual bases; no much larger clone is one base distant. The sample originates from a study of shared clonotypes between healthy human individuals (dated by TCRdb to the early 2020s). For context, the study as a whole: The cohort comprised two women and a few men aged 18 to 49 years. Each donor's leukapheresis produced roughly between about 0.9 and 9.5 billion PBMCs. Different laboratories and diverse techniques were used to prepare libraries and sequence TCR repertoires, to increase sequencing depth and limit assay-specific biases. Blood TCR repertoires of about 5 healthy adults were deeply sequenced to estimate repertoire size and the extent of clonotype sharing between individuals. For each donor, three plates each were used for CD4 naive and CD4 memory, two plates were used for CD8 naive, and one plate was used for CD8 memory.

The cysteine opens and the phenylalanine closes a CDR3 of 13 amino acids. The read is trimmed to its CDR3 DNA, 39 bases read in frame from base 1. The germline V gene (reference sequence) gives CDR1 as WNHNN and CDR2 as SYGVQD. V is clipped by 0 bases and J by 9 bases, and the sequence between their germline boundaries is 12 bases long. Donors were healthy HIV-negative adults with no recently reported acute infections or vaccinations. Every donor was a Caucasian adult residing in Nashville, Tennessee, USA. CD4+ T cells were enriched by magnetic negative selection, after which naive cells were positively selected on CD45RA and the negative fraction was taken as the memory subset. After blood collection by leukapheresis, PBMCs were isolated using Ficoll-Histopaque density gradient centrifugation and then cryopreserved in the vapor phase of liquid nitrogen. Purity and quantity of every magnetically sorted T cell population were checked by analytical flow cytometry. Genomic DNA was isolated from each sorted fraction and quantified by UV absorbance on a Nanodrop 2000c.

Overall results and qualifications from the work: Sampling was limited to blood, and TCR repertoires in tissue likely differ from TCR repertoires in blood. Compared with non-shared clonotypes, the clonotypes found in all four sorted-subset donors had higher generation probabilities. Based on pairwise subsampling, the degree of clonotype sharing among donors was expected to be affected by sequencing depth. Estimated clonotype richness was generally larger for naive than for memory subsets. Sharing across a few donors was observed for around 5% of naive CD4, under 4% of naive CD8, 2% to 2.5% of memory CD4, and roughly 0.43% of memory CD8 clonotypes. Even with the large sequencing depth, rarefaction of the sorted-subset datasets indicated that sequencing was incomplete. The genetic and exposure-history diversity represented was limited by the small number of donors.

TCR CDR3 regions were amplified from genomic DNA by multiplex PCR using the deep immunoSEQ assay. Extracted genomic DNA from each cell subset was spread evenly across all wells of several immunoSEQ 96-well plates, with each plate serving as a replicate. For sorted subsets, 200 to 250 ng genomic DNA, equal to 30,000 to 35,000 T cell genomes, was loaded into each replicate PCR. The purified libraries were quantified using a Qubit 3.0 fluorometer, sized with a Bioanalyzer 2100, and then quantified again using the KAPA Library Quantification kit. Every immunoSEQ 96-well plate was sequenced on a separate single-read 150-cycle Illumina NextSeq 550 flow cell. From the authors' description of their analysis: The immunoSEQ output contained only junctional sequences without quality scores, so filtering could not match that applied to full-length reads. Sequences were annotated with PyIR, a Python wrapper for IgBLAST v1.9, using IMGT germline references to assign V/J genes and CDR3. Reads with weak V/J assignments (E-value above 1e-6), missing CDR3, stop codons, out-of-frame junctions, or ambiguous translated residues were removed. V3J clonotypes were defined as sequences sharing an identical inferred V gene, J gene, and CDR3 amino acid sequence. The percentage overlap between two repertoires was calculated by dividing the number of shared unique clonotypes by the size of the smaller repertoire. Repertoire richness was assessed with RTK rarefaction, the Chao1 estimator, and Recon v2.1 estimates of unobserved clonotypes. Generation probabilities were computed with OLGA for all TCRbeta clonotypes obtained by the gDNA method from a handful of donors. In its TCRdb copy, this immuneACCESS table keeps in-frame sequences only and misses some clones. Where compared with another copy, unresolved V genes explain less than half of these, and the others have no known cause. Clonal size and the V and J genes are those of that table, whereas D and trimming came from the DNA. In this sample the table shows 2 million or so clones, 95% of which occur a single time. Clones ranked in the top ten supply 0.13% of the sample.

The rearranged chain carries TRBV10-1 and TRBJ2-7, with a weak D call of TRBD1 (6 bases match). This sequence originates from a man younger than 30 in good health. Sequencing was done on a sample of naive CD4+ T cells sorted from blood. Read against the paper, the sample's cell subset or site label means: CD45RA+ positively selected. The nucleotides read TGCGCCAGCAGTGAGTCGGGCAGGGGCCGGCAGTACTTC. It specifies CASSESGRGRQYF.